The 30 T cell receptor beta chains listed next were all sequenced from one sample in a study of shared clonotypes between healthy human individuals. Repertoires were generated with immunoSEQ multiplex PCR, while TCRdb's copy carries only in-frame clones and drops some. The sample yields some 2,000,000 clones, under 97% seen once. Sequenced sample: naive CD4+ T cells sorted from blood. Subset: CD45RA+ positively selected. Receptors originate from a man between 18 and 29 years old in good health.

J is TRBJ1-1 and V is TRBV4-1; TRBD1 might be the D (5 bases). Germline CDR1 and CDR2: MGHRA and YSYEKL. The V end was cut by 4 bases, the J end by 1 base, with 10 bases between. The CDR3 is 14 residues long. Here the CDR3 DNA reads TGCGCCAGCAGCCCGATAAGGGGGAACACTGAAGCTTTCTTT. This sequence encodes CASSPIRGNTEAFF.

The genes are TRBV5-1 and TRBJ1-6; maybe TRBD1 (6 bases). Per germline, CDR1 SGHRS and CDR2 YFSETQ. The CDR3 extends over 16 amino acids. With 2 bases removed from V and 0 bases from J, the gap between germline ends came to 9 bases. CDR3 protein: CASSFVDSSYNSPLHF. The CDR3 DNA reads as TGCGCCAGCAGCTTTGTGGACAGCTCCTATAATTCACCCCTCCACTTT.

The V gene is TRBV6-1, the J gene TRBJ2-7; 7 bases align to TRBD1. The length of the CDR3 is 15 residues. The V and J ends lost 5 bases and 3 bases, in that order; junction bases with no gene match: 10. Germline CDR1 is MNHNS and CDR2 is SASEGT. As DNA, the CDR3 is TGTGCCAGCAGTCCCCCTAGGGGGACAGTCTACGAGCAGTACTTC. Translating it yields CASSPPRGTVYEQYF.

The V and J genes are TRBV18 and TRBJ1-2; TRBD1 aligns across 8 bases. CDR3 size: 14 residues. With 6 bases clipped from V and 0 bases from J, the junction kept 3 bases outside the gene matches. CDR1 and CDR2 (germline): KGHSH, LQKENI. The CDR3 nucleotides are TGTGCCAGCTCTCAGGGGGCGGCTAACTATGGCTACACCTTC. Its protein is CASSQGAANYGYTF.

The CDR3, as DNA: TGCGCCAGCAGCTTGGAACTAGGGTATGAGCAGTTCTTC. Its translation is CASSLELGYEQFF. J is TRBJ2-1 and V is TRBV5-1; a weak D match, TRBD2 (5 bases). V dropped 0 bases and J dropped 8 bases, with 9 bases sitting between them. Germline loops: CDR1 SGHRS, CDR2 YFSETQ. The CDR3 is 13 residues long.

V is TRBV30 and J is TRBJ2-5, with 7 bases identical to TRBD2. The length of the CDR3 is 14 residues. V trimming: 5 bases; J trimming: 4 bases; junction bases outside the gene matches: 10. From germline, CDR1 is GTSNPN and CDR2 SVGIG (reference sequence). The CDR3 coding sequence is TGTGCCTGGGAAAACGGGAGGAGGGGAGAGACCCAGTACTTC. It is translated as CAWENGRRGETQYF.

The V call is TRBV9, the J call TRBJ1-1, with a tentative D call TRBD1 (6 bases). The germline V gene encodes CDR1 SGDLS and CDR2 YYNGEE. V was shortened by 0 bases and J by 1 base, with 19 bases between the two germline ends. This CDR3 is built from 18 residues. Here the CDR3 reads CASSVGRGGGSGNTEAFF. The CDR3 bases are TGTGCCAGCAGCGTAGGAAGGGGCGGGGGCTCAGGGAACACTGAAGCTTTCTTT.

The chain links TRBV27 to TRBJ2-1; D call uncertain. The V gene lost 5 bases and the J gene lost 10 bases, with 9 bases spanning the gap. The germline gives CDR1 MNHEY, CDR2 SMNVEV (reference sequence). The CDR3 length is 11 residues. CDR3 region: CASSTHYEQFF. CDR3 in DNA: TGTGCCAGCAGTACCCACTACGAGCAGTTCTTC.

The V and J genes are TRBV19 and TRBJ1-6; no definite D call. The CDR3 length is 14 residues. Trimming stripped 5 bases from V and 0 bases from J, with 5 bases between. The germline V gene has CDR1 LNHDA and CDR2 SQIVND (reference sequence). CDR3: CASSGSSYNSPLHF. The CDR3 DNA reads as TGTGCCAGTAGTGGGAGCTCCTATAATTCACCCCTCCACTTT.

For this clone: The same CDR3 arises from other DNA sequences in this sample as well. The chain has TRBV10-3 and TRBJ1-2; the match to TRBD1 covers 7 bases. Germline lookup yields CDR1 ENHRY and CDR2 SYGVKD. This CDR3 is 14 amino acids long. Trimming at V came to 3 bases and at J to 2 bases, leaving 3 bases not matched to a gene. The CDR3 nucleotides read TGTGCCATCAGTGAACTGACAGGGAACTATGGCTACACCTTC. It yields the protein CAISELTGNYGYTF.

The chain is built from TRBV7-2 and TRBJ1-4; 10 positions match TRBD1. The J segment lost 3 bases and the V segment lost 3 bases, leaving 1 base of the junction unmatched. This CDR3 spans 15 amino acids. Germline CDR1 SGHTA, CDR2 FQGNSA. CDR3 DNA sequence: TGTGCCAGCAGCTTGACAGGGGGCCCTAATGAAAAACTGTTTTTT. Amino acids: CASSLTGGPNEKLFF.

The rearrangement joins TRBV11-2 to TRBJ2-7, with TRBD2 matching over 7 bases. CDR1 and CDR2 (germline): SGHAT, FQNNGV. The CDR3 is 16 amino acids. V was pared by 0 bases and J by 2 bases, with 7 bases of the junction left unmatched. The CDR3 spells CASSLDSGGLTYEQYF. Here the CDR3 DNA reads TGTGCCAGCAGCTTAGATTCGGGGGGACTAACCTACGAGCAGTACTTC.

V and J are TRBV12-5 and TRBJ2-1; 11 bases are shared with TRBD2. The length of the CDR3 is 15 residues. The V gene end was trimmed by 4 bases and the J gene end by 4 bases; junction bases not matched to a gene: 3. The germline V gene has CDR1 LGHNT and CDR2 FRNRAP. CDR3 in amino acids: CASGSGLAGYNEQFF. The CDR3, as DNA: TGTGCTAGTGGTTCTGGACTAGCGGGTTACAATGAGCAGTTCTTC.

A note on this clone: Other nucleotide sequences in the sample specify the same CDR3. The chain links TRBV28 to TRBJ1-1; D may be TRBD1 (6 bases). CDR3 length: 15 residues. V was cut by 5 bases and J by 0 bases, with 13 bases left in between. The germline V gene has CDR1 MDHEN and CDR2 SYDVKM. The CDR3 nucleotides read TGTGCCAGCAGTCTGGACAGAATTTTGAACACTGAAGCTTTCTTT. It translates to CASSLDRILNTEAFF.

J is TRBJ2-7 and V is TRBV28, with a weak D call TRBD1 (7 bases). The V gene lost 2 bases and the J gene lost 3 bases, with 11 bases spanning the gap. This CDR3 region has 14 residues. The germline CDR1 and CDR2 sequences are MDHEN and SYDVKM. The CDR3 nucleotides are TGTGCCAGCAGTTTAGCCAGGGGGGACTACGAGCAGTACTTC. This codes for CASSLARGDYEQYF. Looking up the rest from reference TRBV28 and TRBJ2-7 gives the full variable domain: DVKVTQSSRYLVKRTGEKVFLECVQDMDHENMFWYRQDPGLGLRLIYFSYDVKMKEKGDIPEGYSVSREKKERFSLILESASTNQTSMYLCASSLARGDYEQYFGPGTRLTVT.

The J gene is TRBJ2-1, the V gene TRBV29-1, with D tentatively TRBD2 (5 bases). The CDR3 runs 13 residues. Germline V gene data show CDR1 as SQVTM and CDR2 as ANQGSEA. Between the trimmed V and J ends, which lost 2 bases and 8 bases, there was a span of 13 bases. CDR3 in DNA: TGCAGCGTTGAACGTCAGGAGGAGGATGAGCAGTTCTTC. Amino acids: CSVERQEEDEQFF.

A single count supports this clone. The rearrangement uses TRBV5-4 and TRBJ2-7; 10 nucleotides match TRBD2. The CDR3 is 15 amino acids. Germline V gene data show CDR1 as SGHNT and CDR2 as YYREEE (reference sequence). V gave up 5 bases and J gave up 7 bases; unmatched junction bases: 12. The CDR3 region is CASSQQREGLGEQYF. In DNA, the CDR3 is TGTGCCAGCAGTCAACAGCGGGAGGGCCTAGGTGAGCAGTACTTC.

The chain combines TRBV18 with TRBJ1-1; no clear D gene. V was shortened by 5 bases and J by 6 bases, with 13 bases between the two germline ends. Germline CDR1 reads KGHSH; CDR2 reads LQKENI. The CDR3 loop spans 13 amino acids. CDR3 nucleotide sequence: TGTGCCAGCTCAACCGGGCTGGTCTCTGAAGCTTTCTTT. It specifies CASSTGLVSEAFF. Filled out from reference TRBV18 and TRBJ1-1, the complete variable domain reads NAGVMQNPRHLVRRRGQEARLRCSPMKGHSHVYWYRQLPEEGLKFMVYLQKENIIDESGMPKERFSAEFPKEGPSILRIQQVVRGDSAAYFCASSTGLVSEAFFGQGTRLTVV.

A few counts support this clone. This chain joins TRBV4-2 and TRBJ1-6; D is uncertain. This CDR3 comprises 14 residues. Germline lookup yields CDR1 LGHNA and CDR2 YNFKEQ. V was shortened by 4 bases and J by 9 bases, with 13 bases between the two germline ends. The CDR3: CASSPLEAGSPLHF. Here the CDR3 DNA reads TGTGCCAGCAGCCCGCTGGAGGCGGGTTCACCCCTCCACTTT.

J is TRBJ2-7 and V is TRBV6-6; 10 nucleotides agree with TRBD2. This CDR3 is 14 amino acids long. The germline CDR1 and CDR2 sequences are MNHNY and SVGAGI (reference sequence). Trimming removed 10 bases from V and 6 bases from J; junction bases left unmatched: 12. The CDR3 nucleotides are TGTGCCACTTACGCGTCTAGCGGGGGTGGCGAGCAGTACTTC. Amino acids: CATYASSGGGEQYF.

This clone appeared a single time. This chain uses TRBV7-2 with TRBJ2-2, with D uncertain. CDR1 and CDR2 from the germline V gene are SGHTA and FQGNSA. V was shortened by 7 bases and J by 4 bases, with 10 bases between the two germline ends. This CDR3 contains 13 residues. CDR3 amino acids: CASKRMATGELFF. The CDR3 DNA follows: TGTGCCAGCAAACGGATGGCCACCGGGGAGCTGTTTTTT.

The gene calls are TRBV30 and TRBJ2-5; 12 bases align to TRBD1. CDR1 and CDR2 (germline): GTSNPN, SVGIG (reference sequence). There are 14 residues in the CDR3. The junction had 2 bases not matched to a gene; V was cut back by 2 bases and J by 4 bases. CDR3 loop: CAWSRDRGRETQYF. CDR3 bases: TGTGCCTGGAGTAGGGACAGGGGGCGAGAGACCCAGTACTTC.

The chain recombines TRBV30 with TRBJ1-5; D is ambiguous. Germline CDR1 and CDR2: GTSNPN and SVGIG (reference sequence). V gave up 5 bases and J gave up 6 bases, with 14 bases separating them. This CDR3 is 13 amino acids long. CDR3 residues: CAWGSGVGQPQHF. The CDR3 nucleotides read TGTGCCTGGGGATCCGGGGTGGGTCAGCCCCAGCATTTT.

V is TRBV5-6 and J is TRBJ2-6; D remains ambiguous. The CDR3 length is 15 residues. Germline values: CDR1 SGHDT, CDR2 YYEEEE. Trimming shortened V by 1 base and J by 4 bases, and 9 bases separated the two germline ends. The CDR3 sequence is CASSLSGSGANVLTF. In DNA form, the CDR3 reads TGTGCCAGCAGCTTGTCTGGTTCCGGGGCCAACGTCCTGACTTTC.

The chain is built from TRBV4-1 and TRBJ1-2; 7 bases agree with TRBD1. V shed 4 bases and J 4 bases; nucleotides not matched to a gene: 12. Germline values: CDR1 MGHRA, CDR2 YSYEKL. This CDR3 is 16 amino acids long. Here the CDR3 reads CASSPSPGQSLYGYTF. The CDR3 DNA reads TGCGCCAGCAGCCCAAGTCCGGGACAGTCCCTCTATGGCTACACCTTC.

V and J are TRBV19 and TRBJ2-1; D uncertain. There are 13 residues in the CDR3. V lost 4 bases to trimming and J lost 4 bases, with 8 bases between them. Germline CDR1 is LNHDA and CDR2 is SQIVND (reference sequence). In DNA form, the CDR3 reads TGTGCCAGTAGTAGAGAATCTTACAATGAGCAGTTCTTC. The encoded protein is CASSRESYNEQFF.

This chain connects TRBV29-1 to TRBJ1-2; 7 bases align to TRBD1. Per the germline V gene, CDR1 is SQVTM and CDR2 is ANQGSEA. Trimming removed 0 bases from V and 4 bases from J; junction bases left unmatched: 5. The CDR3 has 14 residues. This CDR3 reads CSVEDAGGPYGYTF. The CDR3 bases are TGCAGCGTTGAAGATGCAGGGGGTCCCTATGGCTACACCTTC.

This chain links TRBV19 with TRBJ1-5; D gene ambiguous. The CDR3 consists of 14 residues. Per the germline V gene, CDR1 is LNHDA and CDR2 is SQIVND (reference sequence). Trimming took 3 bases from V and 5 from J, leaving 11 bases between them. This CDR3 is CASSIGSKYQPQHF. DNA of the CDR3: TGTGCCAGTAGTATTGGGTCGAAGTATCAGCCCCAGCATTTT.

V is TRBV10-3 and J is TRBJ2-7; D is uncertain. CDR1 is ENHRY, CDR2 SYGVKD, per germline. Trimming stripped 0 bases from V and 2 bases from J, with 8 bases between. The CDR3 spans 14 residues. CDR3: CAISESKAPYEQYF. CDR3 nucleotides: TGTGCCATCAGTGAGTCAAAGGCGCCCTACGAGCAGTACTTC.

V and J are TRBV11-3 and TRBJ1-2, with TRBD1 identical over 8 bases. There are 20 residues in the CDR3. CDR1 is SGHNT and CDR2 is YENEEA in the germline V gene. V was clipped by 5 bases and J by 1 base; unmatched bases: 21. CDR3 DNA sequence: TGTGCCAGCAGCCCGCATACCCCTATAACCGGGACAGGAGATAACTATGGCTACACCTTC. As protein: CASSPHTPITGTGDNYGYTF.